The following is a T cell receptor (beta chain) sequence with its context. Its target is not known. This specimen comes from a study of PD-1 blockade in classical Hodgkin lymphoma. Study-wide findings and caveats: There was a significant rise in CD4+ TCR diversity by C4D1, with no such rise for CD8+. Healthy donors were reported to have higher baseline TCR diversity than newly diagnosed patients.

Data came from immunoSEQ multiplex PCR; TCRdb stores just in-frame clones and leaves some out. The repertoire consists of 40,000 or so clones, with over 80% occurring once and the leading ten covering roughly 10%. The V and J ends lost 7 bases and 5 bases respectively, with 10 bases between them. Germline V gives CDR1 SGHAT, CDR2 FQNNGV. This CDR3 has 12 residues. Each and every patient relapsed after autologous stem cell transplantation, and patients got differing brentuximab vedotin exposure. This receptor was identified in a human donor with classical Hodgkin lymphoma. The sequencing used peripheral blood mononuclear cells (PBMCs), collected at baseline. The V and J genes are TRBV11-2 and TRBJ2-3, with D uncertain. For the CDR3, the DNA is TGTGCCAGCACCTGGGGTTTAGATACGCAGTATTTT. Translation: CASTWGLDTQYF.